This T cell receptor (beta chain) was identified during a study of blood T cell repertoires in COVID-19. This table comes from immunoSEQ multiplex PCR, and its TCRdb copy is limited to in-frame clones, with some not included. The repertoire holds about 280,000 clones, with about 85% as singletons. The germline V gene encodes CDR1 SQVTM and CDR2 ANQGSEA. The CDR3 consists of 13 residues. The V and J ends lost 5 bases and 3 bases respectively, with 11 bases between them. This clonotype was sampled from a woman between 45 and 60 years old who had recovered from COVID-19. This chain links TRBV29-1 with TRBJ1-5, with D perhaps TRBD1 (6 bases). The sequencing sample was made of PBMCs or T cells enriched from blood (not recorded which). The CDR3 region has the DNA TGCAGCGTTCAAAGGGGGTTCAATCAGCCCCAGCATTTT. Protein sequence: CSVQRGFNQPQHF.